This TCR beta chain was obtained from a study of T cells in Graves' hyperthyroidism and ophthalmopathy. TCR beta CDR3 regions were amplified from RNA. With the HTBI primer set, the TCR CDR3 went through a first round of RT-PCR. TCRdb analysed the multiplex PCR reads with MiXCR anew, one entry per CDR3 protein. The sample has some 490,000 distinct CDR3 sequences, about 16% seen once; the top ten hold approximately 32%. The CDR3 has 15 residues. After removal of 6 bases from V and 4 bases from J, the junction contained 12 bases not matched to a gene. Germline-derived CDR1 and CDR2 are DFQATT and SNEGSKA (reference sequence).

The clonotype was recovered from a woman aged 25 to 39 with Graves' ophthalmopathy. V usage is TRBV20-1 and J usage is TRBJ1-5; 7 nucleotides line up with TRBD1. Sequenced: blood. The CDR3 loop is CSALKPGQRNQPQHF. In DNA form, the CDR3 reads TGCAGTGCCCTTAAGCCGGGACAGAGGAATCAGCCCCAGCATTTT.